The 32 T cell receptor beta chains in this list originate from one sample, sequenced in a study of blood T cell dynamics during melanoma immunotherapy. Produced via immunoSEQ multiplex PCR; TCRdb's table is partial and in-frame only. The repertoire holds approximately 14,000 clones, with approximately 90% as singletons. Regarding time point: week 3, after first cycle of checkpoint inhibitor. Here the sequenced sample was blood, taken from a patient treated with checkpoint blockade. Source of these receptors: a human donor with melanoma.

V is TRBV6-1 and J is TRBJ1-2; 9 bases are shared with TRBD1. The CDR3 has 15 residues. The germline CDR1 and CDR2 sequences are MNHNS and SASEGT. The ends lost 2 bases at V and 8 bases at J; junction bases unmatched: 9. CDR3 nucleotides: TGTGCCAGCAGTGAAAGGGACAGGGCCTTGAAGGGCTACACCTTC. It yields the protein CASSERDRALKGYTF.

The V and J genes are TRBV7-9 and TRBJ2-7; D might be TRBD2 (5 bases). CDR1 is SEHNR and CDR2 is FQNEAQ in the germline V gene (reference sequence). CDR3 length: 14 amino acids. The V end was cut by 2 bases, the J end by 3 bases, with 11 bases between. The chain's CDR3 is CASSLTREDYEQYF. In DNA, the CDR3 is TGTGCCAGCAGCTTAACTAGGGAAGACTACGAGCAGTACTTC.

J is TRBJ1-1 and V is TRBV6-6; no clear D gene. Germline V lookup: CDR1 MNHNY, CDR2 SVGAGI (reference sequence). Trimming pared 0 bases from V and 0 bases from J, leaving 8 bases between. This CDR3 contains 15 residues. CDR3 protein: CASSYSGKMNTEAFF. As DNA, the CDR3 is TGTGCCAGCAGTTACTCCGGAAAAATGAACACTGAAGCTTTCTTT.

The rearrangement joins TRBV9 to TRBJ2-5; 8 nucleotides align to TRBD1. The trim removed 3 bases at V and 5 bases at J, leaving 3 bases unmatched. Looked up from germline, CDR1 is SGDLS and CDR2 is YYNGEE. The CDR3 runs 13 residues. The CDR3 region is CASSARGRETQYF. The DNA of the CDR3 is TGTGCCAGCAGCGCCAGGGGGCGGGAGACCCAGTACTTC.

This chain links TRBV5-1 with TRBJ1-2, with D uncertain. The germline V gene has CDR1 SGHRS and CDR2 YFSETQ. This CDR3 region has 13 residues. V dropped 0 bases and J dropped 7 bases, with 10 bases sitting between them. CDR3 DNA: TGCGCCAGCAGCTTGGGAGGTTCGGGTGGCTACACCTTC. Amino acid sequence: CASSLGGSGGYTF.

V usage is TRBV6-6 and J usage is TRBJ2-3, with D tentatively TRBD2 (5 bases). Per germline, CDR1 MNHNY and CDR2 SVGAGI (reference sequence). Trimming took 10 bases from V and 4 from J, leaving 15 bases between them. The CDR3 covers 13 residues. CDR3 loop: CATQPRAADTQYF. The CDR3 coding sequence is TGTGCCACTCAACCGAGGGCCGCAGATACGCAGTATTTT.

The chain combines TRBV19 with TRBJ2-5; D is unclear. Germline loops: CDR1 LNHDA, CDR2 SQIVND (reference sequence). The CDR3 spans 15 residues. The germline V and J ends were trimmed by 10 bases and 1 base, with 19 bases remaining between them. Here the CDR3 reads CATQAGYLGQETQYF. For the CDR3, the DNA is TGTGCCACCCAAGCTGGCTACCTGGGCCAAGAGACCCAGTACTTC.

A few counts support this clone. The chain uses TRBV5-4 and TRBJ1-2, with 7 positions matching TRBD1. From germline, CDR1 is SGHNT and CDR2 YYREEE (reference sequence). CDR3 length equals 14 residues. Trimming cost V 1 base and J 3 bases; bases outside gene matches: 3. The CDR3 protein is CASSLRQGDYGYTF. As DNA, the CDR3 is TGTGCCAGCAGCTTGAGGCAGGGGGACTATGGCTACACCTTC.

The gene calls are TRBV18 and TRBJ2-3; D ambiguous. Germline V gene data show CDR1 as KGHSH and CDR2 as LQKENI. The CDR3 length is 14 residues. Trimming pared 3 bases from V and 0 bases from J, leaving 7 bases between. Written as DNA, the CDR3 is TGTGCCAGCTCACCCCCGATCAGCACAGATACGCAGTATTTT. Its protein is CASSPPISTDTQYF.

V gene TRBV19 combines with J gene TRBJ2-7; D is ambiguous. CDR3 length equals 13 residues. Germline V lookup: CDR1 LNHDA, CDR2 SQIVND (reference sequence). The V gene lost 0 bases and the J gene lost 2 bases, with 5 bases spanning the gap. The CDR3 reads CASSIEGAYEQYF. The CDR3 DNA follows: TGTGCCAGTAGTATAGAGGGTGCCTACGAGCAGTACTTC.

V and J are TRBV30 and TRBJ1-2; D unclear. Trimming removed 5 bases at V and 4 bases at J, with 17 bases between. Germline V gives CDR1 GTSNPN, CDR2 SVGIG (reference sequence). The CDR3 runs 14 residues. CDR3 amino acids: CAWGARRRFYGYTF. Here the CDR3 DNA reads TGTGCCTGGGGTGCTCGACGGCGCTTCTATGGCTACACCTTC.

CDR3 DNA: TGTGCCAGCAGTGAAGGGACAGGGAACTATGGCTACACCTTC. Translating gives CASSEGTGNYGYTF. The V call is TRBV25-1, the J call TRBJ1-2, with 9 positions matching TRBD1. Germline-derived CDR1 and CDR2 are MGHDK and SYGVNS. The CDR3 contains 14 residues. With V trimmed by 2 bases and J by 2 bases, 0 bases remained unmatched.

The chain is built from TRBV6-5 and TRBJ1-4; D gene ambiguous. This CDR3 contains 14 residues. With 5 bases removed from V and 5 bases from J, the gap between germline ends came to 12 bases. Germline CDR1 is MNHEY and CDR2 is SVGAGI. CDR3: CASSPDQLNEKLFF. Here the CDR3 DNA reads TGTGCCAGCAGTCCTGACCAGCTAAATGAAAAACTGTTTTTT.

The chain has TRBV6-6 and TRBJ1-5; 7 bases match TRBD1. The CDR3 is 14 residues long. V lost 4 bases, J lost 7 bases, and 7 bases stayed unmatched. Looked up from germline, CDR1 is MNHNY and CDR2 is SVGAGI (reference sequence). The CDR3 loop is CASSSTGSEQPQHF. The CDR3 DNA is TGTGCCAGCAGTTCGACAGGGTCGGAGCAGCCCCAGCATTTT.

The gene calls are TRBV10-3 and TRBJ1-2, with D unclear. Germline CDR1 and CDR2: ENHRY and SYGVKD. Trimming took 3 bases from V and 7 from J, leaving 9 bases between them. CDR3 size: 12 residues. The CDR3 DNA sequence: TGTGCCATCAGTGACTCAGAGATTGGCTACACCTTC. Encoded protein: CAISDSEIGYTF.

This clone was seen once. This chain connects TRBV5-5 to TRBJ2-2, with TRBD1 matching 8 bases. Trimming cost V 4 bases and J 2 bases; bases outside gene matches: 10. This CDR3 is 17 amino acids long. Germline V gene sequence: CDR1 SGHKS, CDR2 YYEKEE (reference sequence). The CDR3 protein is CASSRMPGQVNTGELFF. CDR3 in DNA: TGTGCCAGCAGCCGTATGCCGGGACAGGTCAACACCGGGGAGCTGTTTTTT.

The genes are TRBV18 and TRBJ1-1; D might be TRBD1 (5 bases). V shed 3 bases and J shed 10 bases, with 12 bases lying between them. Germline V gives CDR1 KGHSH, CDR2 LQKENI. This CDR3 spans 12 amino acids. This chain's CDR3 is CASSPQQGVAFF. The DNA of the CDR3 is TGTGCCAGCTCACCTCAACAAGGGGTAGCTTTCTTT.

The J gene is TRBJ2-5, the V gene TRBV10-2, with D tentatively TRBD1 (5 bases). The V gene lost 5 bases and the J gene lost 1 base, with 8 bases spanning the gap. This CDR3 contains 13 residues. The germline V gene has CDR1 WSHSY and CDR2 SAAADI. The CDR3 here is CASSRQSQETQYF. CDR3 DNA sequence: TGCGCCAGCAGTCGACAGAGCCAAGAGACCCAGTACTTC.

The V call is TRBV11-3, the J call TRBJ2-2; unclear D gene. The CDR3 is 13 amino acids. V was clipped by 5 bases and J by 5 bases, with 9 bases between them. Germline assignment: CDR1 SGHNT and CDR2 YENEEA. The CDR3 here is CASSPRNTGELFF. The CDR3, as DNA: TGTGCCAGCAGCCCCAGAAATACCGGGGAGCTGTTTTTT. The variable domain in full, with the rest retrieved from reference TRBV11-3 and TRBJ2-2, is EAGVVQSPRYKIIEKKQPVAFWCNPISGHNTLYWYLQNLGQGPELLIRYENEEAVDDSQLPKDRFSAERLKGVDSTLKIQPAELGDSAVYLCASSPRNTGELFFGEGSRLTVL.

This clone is a singleton in its sample. The chain combines TRBV7-9 with TRBJ1-5; D is unclear. Germline lookup yields CDR1 SEHNR and CDR2 FQNEAQ (reference sequence). This CDR3 region has 12 residues. V lost 6 bases and J lost 10, with 13 bases in between. CDR3 protein: CASSFGGLPQHF. CDR3 bases: TGTGCCAGCAGTTTCGGAGGTTTACCCCAGCATTTT.

The chain links TRBV5-6 to TRBJ2-1; 8 bases match TRBD1. The CDR3 has 12 amino acids. Germline V gives CDR1 SGHDT, CDR2 YYEEEE. J lost 7 bases, V lost 4 bases, and 1 base had no gene match. The DNA of the CDR3 is TGTGCCAGCAGCCGACAGGGGAATGAGCAGTTCTTC. It is translated as CASSRQGNEQFF.

The chain couples TRBV6-1 to TRBJ1-1; D possibly corresponds to TRBD1 (5 bases). V dropped 5 bases and J dropped 5 bases, with 12 bases sitting between them. Germline-derived CDR1 and CDR2 are MNHNS and SASEGT. CDR3 length: 13 amino acids. As DNA, the CDR3 is TGTGCCAGCAGTACACAGGAGGGTACTGAAGCTTTCTTT. The encoded protein is CASSTQEGTEAFF.

The CDR3 reads CASSLLAPNNEQFF. For the CDR3, the DNA is TGTGCCAGCAGCTTATTAGCGCCGAACAATGAGCAGTTCTTC. This chain uses TRBV11-3 with TRBJ2-1; TRBD2 is a possible D gene (5 bases). This CDR3 is built from 14 residues. Per germline, CDR1 SGHNT and CDR2 YENEEA. The V end was cut by 2 bases, the J end by 5 bases, with 10 bases between.

J is TRBJ1-1 and V is TRBV29-1; D gene ambiguous. The CDR3 covers 13 residues. Germline CDR1 and CDR2: SQVTM and ANQGSEA. Trimming removed 6 bases from V and 2 bases from J, with 13 bases in between. The CDR3 loop reads CSVRANFNTEAFF. The CDR3 DNA is TGCAGCGTCCGAGCCAATTTTAACACTGAAGCTTTCTTT.

The count of this clone is one. This sequence joins TRBV4-1 and TRBJ2-1; possibly TRBD2 for D (5 bases). Trimming removed 1 base at V and 5 bases at J, with 9 bases between. The CDR3 is 14 residues long. Germline CDR1 MGHRA, CDR2 YSYEKL. The CDR3 nucleotides read TGCGCCAGCAGCCAAGCGGCCGGGGACAATGAGCAGTTCTTC. Translated, it gives CASSQAAGDNEQFF.

The V gene is TRBV18, the J gene TRBJ2-1; D is undetermined. Germline lookup yields CDR1 KGHSH and CDR2 LQKENI. V lost 2 bases to trimming and J lost 7 bases, with 12 bases between them. The CDR3 totals 14 residues. Here the CDR3 DNA reads TGTGCCAGCTCACCAAGTAACGTTAAAAATGAGCAGTTCTTC. It is translated as CASSPSNVKNEQFF.

The rearrangement uses TRBV7-9 and TRBJ2-7; the D gene could be TRBD1 or TRBD2 (5 bases each). The germline V gene has CDR1 SEHNR and CDR2 FQNEAQ (reference sequence). V lost 4 bases, J lost 1 base, and 17 bases lay in between. The CDR3 covers 16 residues. The CDR3 here is CASSSTRDGVSYEQYF. In DNA form, the CDR3 reads TGTGCCAGCAGCTCTACCCGGGACGGAGTTTCCTACGAGCAGTACTTC. Variable domain in full (rest from reference TRBV7-9 and TRBJ2-7): DTGVSQNPRHKITKRGQNVTFRCDPISEHNRLYWYRQTLGQGPEFLTYFQNEAQLEKSRLLSDRFSAERPKGSFSTLEIQRTEQGDSAMYLCASSSTRDGVSYEQYFGPGTRLTVT.

This chain joins TRBV4-1 and TRBJ1-6; possibly TRBD1 for D (5 bases). The CDR3 has 15 amino acids. CDR1 MGHRA and CDR2 YSYEKL come from the germline V gene. V was pared by 4 bases and J by 7 bases, with 14 bases between. The CDR3 nucleotides read TGCGCCAGCAGCCTCCACGTGGGGGGGAATTCACCCCTCCACTTT. Translating it yields CASSLHVGGNSPLHF.

The gene calls are TRBV5-5 and TRBJ1-4; D remains unclear. The CDR3 contains 16 residues. V lost 3 bases and J 3 bases, leaving 15 bases between the germline ends. Per germline, CDR1 SGHKS and CDR2 YYEKEE (reference sequence). For the CDR3, the DNA is TGTGCCAGCAGCTCCCGCGTGAGCGAGGCTAATGAAAAACTGTTTTTT. As protein: CASSSRVSEANEKLFF.

The chain carries TRBV9 and TRBJ1-3; 7 bases align to TRBD1. CDR1 is SGDLS and CDR2 is YYNGEE in the germline V gene. The length of the CDR3 is 17 residues. The junction had 9 bases not matched to a gene; V was cut back by 0 bases and J by 3 bases. CDR3 in amino acids: CASSVVAGGADGNTIYF. The CDR3 DNA reads as TGTGCCAGCAGCGTAGTAGCAGGGGGGGCGGATGGAAACACCATATATTTT.

In its sample, this clone was seen a few times. This chain connects TRBV5-1 to TRBJ2-1; the match to TRBD2 covers 10 bases. Germline V gene data show CDR1 as SGHRS and CDR2 as YFSETQ. Trimming at V came to 2 bases and at J to 0 bases, leaving 5 bases not matched to a gene. The CDR3 is made up of 17 amino acids. CDR3: CASSLKLAGSSYNEQFF. The CDR3 DNA reads TGCGCCAGCAGCTTAAAACTAGCGGGGAGCTCCTACAATGAGCAGTTCTTC.

This rearrangement joins TRBV10-1 to TRBJ2-2, with 9 bases fitting TRBD2. Looked up from germline, CDR1 is WNHNN and CDR2 is SYGVQD (reference sequence). The CDR3 has 14 residues. V lost 6 bases to trimming and J lost 1 base; unmatched junction nucleotides: 0. As DNA, the CDR3 is TGCGCCAGCAGACTAGCGGGGAACACCGGGGAGCTGTTTTTT. This codes for CASRLAGNTGELFF.